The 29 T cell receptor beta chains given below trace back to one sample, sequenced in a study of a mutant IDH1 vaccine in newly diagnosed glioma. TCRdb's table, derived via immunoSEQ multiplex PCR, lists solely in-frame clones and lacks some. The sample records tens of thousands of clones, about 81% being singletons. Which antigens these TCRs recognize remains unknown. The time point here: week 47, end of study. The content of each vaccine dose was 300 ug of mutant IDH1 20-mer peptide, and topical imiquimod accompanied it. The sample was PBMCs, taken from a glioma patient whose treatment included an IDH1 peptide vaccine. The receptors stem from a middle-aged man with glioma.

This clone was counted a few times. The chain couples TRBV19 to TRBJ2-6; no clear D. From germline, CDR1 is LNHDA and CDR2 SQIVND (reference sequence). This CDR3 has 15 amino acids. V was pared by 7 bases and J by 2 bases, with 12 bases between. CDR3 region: CASNQLGAGANVLTF. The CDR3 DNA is TGTGCCAGTAATCAGCTGGGTGCTGGGGCCAACGTCCTGACTTTC.

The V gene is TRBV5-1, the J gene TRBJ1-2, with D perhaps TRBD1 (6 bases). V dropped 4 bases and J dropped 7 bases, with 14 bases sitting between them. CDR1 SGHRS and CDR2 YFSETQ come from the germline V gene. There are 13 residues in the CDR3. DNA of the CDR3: TGCGCCAGCAGCGGGACATTATCGTTTGGCTACACCTTC. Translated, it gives CASSGTLSFGYTF.

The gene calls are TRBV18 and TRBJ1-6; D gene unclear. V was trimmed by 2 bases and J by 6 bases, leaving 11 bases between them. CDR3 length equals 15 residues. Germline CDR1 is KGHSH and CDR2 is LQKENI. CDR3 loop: CASSPGTRGNSPLHF. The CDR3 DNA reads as TGTGCCAGCTCACCAGGAACCCGGGGTAATTCACCCCTCCACTTT.

This CDR3 is CASSDSGNGELFF. CDR3 bases: TGTGCCAGCAGTGACTCAGGGAACGGGGAGCTGTTTTTT. The rearrangement links TRBV6-4 to TRBJ2-2; no clear D. V dropped 0 bases and J dropped 7 bases, with 6 bases sitting between them. Germline V gene data show CDR1 as MRHNA and CDR2 as SNTAGT. This CDR3 spans 13 amino acids.

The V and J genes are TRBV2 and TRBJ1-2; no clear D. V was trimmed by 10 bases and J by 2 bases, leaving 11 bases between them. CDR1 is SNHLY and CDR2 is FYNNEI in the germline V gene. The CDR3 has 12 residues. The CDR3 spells CANPHKNYGYTF. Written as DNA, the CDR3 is TGTGCCAACCCCCACAAGAACTATGGCTACACCTTC.

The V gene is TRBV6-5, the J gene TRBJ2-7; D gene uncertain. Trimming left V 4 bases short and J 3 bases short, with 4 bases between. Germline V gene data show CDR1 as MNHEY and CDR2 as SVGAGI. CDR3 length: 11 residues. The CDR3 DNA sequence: TGTGCCAGCAGTTCGCGCTACGAGCAGTACTTC. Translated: CASSSRYEQYF.

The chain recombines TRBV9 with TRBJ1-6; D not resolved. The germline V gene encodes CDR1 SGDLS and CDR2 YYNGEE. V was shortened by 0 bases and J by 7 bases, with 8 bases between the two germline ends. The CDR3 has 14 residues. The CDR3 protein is CASSVEGSNSPLHF. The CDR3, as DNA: TGTGCCAGCAGCGTAGAAGGTTCGAATTCACCCCTCCACTTT.

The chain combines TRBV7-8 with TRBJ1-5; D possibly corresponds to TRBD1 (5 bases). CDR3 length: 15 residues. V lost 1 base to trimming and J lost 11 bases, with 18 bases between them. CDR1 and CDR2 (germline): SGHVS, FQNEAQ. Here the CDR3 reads CASSLGAGPSQAQHF. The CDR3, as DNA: TGTGCCAGCAGCTTAGGAGCGGGACCCTCTCAAGCCCAGCATTTT.

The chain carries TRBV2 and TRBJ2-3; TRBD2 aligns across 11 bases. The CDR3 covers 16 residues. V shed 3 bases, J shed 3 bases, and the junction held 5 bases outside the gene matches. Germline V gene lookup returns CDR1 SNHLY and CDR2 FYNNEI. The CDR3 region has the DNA TGTGCCAGCAGTGACCCGGGACTAGCGGAGACAGATACGCAGTATTTT. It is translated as CASSDPGLAETDTQYF.

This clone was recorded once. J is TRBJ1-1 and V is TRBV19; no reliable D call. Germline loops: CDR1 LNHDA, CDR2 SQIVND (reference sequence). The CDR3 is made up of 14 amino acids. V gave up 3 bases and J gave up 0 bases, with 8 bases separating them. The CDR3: CASSIEAMNTEAFF. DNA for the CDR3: TGTGCCAGTAGTATCGAGGCAATGAACACTGAAGCTTTCTTT.

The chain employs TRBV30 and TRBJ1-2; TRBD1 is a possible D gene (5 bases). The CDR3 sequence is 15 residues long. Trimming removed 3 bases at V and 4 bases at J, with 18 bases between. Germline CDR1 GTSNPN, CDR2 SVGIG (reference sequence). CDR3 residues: CAWRDGTAGSYGYTF. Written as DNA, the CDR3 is TGTGCCTGGAGGGACGGGACTGCCGGATCCTATGGCTACACCTTC.

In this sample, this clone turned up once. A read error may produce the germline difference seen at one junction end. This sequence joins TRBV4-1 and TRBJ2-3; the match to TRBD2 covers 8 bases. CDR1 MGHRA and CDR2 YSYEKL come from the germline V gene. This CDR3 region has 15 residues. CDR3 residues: CASSQDWTSRDTQYF. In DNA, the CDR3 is TGCGCCAGCAGCCAAGATTGGACTAGCAGAGATACGCAGTATTTT.

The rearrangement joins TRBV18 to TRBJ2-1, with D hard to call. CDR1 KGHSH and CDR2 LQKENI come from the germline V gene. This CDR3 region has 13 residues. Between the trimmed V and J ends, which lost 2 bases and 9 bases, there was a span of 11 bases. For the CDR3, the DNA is TGTGCCAGCTCACCAGACTCGCCTGCTGAGCAGTTCTTC. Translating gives CASSPDSPAEQFF.

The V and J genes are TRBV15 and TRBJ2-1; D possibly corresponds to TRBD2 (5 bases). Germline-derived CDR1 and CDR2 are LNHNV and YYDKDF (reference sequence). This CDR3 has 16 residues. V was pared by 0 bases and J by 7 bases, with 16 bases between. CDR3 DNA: TGTGCCACCAGCAGAGATGGCCCCCAAACGGGAAATGAGCAGTTCTTC. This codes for CATSRDGPQTGNEQFF.

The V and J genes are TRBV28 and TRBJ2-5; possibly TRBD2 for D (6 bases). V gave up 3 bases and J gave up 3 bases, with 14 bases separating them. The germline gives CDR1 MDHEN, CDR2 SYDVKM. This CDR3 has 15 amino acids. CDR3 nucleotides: TGTGCCAGCAGTTTTGGGGGGAAGGGTGAAGAGACCCAGTACTTC. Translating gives CASSFGGKGEETQYF.

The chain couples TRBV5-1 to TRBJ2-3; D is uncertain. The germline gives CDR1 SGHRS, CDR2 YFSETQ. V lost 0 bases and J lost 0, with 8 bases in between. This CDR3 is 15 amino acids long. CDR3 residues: CASSLDGPSTDTQYF. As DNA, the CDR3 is TGCGCCAGCAGCTTGGACGGACCCAGCACAGATACGCAGTATTTT.

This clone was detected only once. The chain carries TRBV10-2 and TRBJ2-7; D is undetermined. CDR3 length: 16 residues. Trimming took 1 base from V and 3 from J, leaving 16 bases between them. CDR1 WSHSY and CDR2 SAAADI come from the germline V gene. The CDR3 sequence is CASSEWDSPALYEQYF. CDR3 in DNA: TGCGCCAGCAGTGAGTGGGATAGCCCAGCGCTCTACGAGCAGTACTTC.

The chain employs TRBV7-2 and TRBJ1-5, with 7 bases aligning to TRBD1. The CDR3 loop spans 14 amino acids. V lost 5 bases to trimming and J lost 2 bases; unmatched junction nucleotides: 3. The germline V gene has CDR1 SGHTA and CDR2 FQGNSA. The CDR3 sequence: CASSNTGGNQPQHF. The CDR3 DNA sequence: TGTGCCAGCAGCAATACAGGGGGCAATCAGCCCCAGCATTTT. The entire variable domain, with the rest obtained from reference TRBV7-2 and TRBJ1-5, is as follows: GAGVSQSPSNKVTEKGKDVELRCDPISGHTALYWYRQSLGQGLEFLIYFQGNSAPDKSGLPSDRFSAERTGGSVSTLTIQRTQQEDSAVYLCASSNTGGNQPQHFGDGTRLSIL.

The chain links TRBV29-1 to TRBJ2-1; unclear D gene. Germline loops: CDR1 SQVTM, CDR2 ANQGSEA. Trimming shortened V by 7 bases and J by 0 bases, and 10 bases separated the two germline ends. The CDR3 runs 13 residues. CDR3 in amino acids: CSADHSSYNEQFF. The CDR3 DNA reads TGCAGCGCTGACCATAGCTCCTACAATGAGCAGTTCTTC.

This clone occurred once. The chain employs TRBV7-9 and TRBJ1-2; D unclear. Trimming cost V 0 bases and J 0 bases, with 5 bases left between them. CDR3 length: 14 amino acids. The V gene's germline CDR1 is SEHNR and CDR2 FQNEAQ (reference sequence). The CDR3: CASSLAASNYGYTF. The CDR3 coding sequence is TGTGCCAGCAGCTTAGCGGCCTCTAACTATGGCTACACCTTC.

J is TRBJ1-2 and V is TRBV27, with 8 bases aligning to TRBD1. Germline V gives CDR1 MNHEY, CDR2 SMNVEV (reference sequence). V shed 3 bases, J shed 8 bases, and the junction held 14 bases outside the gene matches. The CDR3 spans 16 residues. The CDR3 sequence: CASSLSTAQGAMGYTF. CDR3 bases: TGTGCCAGCAGTTTGTCTACTGCCCAGGGGGCGATGGGCTACACCTTC.

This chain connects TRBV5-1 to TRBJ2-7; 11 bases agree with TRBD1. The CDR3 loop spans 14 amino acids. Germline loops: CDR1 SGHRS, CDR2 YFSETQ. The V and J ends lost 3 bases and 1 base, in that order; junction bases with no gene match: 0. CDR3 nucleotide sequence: TGCGCCAGCAGCTGGGACAGGGGGTCCTACGAGCAGTACTTC. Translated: CASSWDRGSYEQYF.

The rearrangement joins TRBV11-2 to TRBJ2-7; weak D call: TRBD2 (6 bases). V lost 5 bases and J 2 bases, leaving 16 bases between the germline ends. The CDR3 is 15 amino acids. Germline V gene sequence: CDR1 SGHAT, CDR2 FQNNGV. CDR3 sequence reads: CASSLLPSAPYEQYF. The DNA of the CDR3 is TGTGCCAGCAGCCTACTCCCTAGCGCACCCTACGAGCAGTACTTC.

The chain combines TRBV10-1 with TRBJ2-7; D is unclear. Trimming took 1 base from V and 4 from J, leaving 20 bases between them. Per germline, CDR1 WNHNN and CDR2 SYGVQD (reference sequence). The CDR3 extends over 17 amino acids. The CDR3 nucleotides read TGCGCCAGCAGTGAGTTCCCTCCCGACTCCCTACATTACGAGCAGTACTTC. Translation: CASSEFPPDSLHYEQYF.

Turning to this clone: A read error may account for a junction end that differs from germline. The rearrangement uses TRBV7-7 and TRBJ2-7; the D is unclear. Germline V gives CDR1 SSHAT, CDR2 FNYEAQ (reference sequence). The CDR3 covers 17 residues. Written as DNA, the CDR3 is TGTGCTAGCAGTTATATGTCGGTGTTTGGCCGGTCCTACGAGCAGTACTTC. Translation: CASSYMSVFGRSYEQYF. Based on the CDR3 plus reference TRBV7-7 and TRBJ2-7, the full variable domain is GAGVSQSPRYKVTKRGQDVTLRCDPISSHATLYWYQQALGQGPEFLTYFNYEAQPDKSGLPSDRFSAERPEGSISTLTIQRTEQRDSAMYRCASSYMSVFGRSYEQYFGPGTRLTVT.

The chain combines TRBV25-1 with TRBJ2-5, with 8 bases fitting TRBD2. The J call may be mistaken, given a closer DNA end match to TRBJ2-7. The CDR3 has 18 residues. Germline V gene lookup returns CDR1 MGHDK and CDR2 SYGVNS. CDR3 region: CASSARLGGGPSSYEQYF. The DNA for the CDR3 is TGTGCCAGCAGTGCCCGACTCGGCGGGGGGCCCAGCTCCTACGAGCAGTACTTC.

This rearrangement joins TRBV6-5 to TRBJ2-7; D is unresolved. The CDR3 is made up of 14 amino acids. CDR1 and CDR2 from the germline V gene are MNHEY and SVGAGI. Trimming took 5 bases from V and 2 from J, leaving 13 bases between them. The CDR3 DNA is TGTGCCAGCAGTCTTTCGTTGGCTACCTACGAGCAGTACTTC. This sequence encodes CASSLSLATYEQYF.

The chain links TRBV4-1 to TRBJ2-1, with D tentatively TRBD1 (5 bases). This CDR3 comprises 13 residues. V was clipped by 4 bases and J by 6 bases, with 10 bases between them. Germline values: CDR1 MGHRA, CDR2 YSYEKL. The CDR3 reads CASSPPQGNEQFF. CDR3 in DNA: TGCGCCAGCAGCCCCCCTCAGGGCAATGAGCAGTTCTTC.

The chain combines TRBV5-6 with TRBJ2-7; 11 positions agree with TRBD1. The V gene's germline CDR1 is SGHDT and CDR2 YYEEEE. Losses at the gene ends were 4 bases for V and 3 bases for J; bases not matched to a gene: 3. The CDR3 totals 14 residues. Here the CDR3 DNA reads TGTGCCAGCAGCCCTGGGACAGGGGGCTACGAGCAGTACTTC. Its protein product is CASSPGTGGYEQYF.